This T cell receptor (beta chain) is drawn from a study of spatial heterogeneity in lung cancer. Background on the study: Alpha-chain detections were consistently fewer than beta-chain detections among the sequences.

The CDR3 sequence is 16 residues long. Germline CDR1 MNHEY, CDR2 SVGAGI. The ends lost 0 bases at V and 2 bases at J; junction bases unmatched: 5. One entry per CDR3 protein, called by TCRdb with MiXCR from the 5' RACE reads. The table shows about 25,000 distinct CDR3 sequences, with 7% occurring only once. As to time point: sample taken at primary tumor resection. Unsorted whole RNA samples from tumor, nontumor lung or frozen PBMC were sequenced. Study findings and constraints: Circulating ubiquitous expanded tumor TCRs were observed more frequently at resection than at follow-up.

This clonotype was counted between two and nine times. Its antigen remains unidentified. The chain links TRBV6-5 to TRBJ2-3; 7 bases agree with TRBD2. The origin of this receptor is a male donor with early-stage non-small cell lung cancer. The material sequenced was PBMCs, taken at surgery. The CDR3 region is CASSYSSERDTDTQYF. DNA of the CDR3: TGTGCCAGCAGTTACTCTTCTGAGCGGGACACAGATACGCAGTATTTT.